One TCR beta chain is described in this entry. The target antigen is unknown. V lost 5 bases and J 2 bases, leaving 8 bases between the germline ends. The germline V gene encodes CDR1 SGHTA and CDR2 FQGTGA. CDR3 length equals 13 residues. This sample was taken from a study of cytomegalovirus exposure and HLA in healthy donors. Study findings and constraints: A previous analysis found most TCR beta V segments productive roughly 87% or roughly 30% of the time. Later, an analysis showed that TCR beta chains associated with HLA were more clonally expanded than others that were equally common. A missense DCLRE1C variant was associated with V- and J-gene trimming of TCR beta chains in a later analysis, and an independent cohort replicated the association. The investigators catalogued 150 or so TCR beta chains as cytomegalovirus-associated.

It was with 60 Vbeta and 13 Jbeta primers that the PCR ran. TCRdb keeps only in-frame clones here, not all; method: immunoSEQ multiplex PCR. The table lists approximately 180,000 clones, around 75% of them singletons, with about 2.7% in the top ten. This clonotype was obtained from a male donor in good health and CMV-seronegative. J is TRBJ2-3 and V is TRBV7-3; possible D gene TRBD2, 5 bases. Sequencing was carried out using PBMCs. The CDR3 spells CASSRGFTDTQYF. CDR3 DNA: TGTGCCAGCAGCCGAGGGTTCACAGATACGCAGTATTTT.